Sequencing of this T cell receptor (beta chain) was carried out in a study of OX40 agonist ivuxolimab in advanced cancers. As for the study in general: As their treatment, patients were administered ivuxolimab, an agonistic anti-OX40 (CD134) antibody. Points from the study as a whole: Also showing low normalized T-cell clonal expansion were some of the nonresponders.

As concerns this clone: The antigen is unknown.

Trimming took off 0 bases at V and 1 base at J, with 10 bases between the two ends. In germline, CDR1 is SGHAT, CDR2 FQDESV (reference sequence). This CDR3 contains 16 residues. Profiling relied on immunoSEQ multiplex PCR, and the TCRdb table lists in-frame clones only, not all of them. The sample shows 26,000 or so clones, 76% of them seen only once. This chain uses TRBV11-1 with TRBJ2-1; weak D call: TRBD1 (6 bases). This clonotype was obtained from an adult with an advanced solid tumor such as melanoma, head and neck, liver or kidney cancer. The material sequenced was CD4+ or CD8+ T cells sorted from blood, taken in a trial of the OX40 agonist ivuxolimab. The CDR3 DNA reads TGTGCCAGCAGCTTAGCCGGGACACGATCCTACAATGAGCAGTTCTTC. Protein product: CASSLAGTRSYNEQFF.